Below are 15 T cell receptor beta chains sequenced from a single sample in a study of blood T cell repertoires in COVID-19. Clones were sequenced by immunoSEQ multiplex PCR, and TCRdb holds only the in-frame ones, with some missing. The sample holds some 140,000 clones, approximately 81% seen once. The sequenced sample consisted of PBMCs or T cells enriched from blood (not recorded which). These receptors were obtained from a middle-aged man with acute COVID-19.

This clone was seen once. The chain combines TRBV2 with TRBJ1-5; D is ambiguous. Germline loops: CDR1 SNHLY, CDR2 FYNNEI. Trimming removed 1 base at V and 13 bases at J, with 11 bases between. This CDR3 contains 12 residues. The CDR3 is CASSEGVPTQHF. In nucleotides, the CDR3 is TGTGCCAGCAGTGAAGGGGTCCCGACACAGCATTTT.

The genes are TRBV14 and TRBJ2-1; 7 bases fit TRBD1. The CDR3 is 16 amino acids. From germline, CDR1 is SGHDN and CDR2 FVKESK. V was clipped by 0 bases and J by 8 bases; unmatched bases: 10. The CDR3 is CASSQEWTGGGDEQFF. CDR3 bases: TGTGCCAGCAGCCAAGAATGGACAGGTGGCGGAGATGAGCAGTTCTTC.

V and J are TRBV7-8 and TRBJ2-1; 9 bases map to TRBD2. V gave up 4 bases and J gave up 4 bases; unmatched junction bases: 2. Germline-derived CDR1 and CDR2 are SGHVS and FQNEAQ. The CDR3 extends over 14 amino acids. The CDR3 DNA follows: TGTGCCAGCAGCTCGCGGGAGGGGTACAATGAGCAGTTCTTC. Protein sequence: CASSSREGYNEQFF. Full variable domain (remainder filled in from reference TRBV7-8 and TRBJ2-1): GAGVSQSPRYKVAKRGQDVALRCDPISGHVSLFWYQQALGQGPEFLTYFQNEAQLDKSGLPSDRFFAERPEGSVSTLKIQRTQQEDSAVYLCASSSREGYNEQFFGPGTRLTVL.

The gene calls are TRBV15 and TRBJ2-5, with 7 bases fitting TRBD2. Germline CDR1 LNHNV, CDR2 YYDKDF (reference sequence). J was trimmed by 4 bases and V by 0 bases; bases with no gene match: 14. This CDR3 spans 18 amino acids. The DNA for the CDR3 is TGTGCCACCAGCAGAGAGGCTAGCGGAGTCCCCCGGGGAGAGACCCAGTACTTC. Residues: CATSREASGVPRGETQYF.

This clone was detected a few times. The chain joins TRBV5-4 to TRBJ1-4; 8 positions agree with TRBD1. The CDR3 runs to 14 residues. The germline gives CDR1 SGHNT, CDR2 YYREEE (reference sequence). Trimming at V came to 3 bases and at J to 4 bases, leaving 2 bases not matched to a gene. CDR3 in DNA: TGTGCCAGCAGCTCCGGACAGGGTAATGAAAAACTGTTTTTT. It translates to CASSSGQGNEKLFF.

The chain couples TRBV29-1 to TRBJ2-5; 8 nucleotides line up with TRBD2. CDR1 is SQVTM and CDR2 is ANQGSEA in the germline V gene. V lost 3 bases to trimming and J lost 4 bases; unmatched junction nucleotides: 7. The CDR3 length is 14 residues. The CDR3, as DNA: TGCAGCGTTGACAACCTAGCGGGTCCAGAGACCCAGTACTTC. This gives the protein CSVDNLAGPETQYF.

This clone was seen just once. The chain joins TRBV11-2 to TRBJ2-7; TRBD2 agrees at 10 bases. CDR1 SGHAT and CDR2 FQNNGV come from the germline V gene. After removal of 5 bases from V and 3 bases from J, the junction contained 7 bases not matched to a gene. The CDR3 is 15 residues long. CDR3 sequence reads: CASSLPGTSVYEQYF. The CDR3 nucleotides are TGTGCCAGCAGCCTTCCAGGGACTAGCGTCTACGAGCAGTACTTC.

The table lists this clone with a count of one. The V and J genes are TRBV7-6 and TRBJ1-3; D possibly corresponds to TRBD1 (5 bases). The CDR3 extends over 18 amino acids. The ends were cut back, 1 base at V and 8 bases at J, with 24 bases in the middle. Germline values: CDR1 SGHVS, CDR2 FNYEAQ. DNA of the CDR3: TGTGCCAGCAGCTTAGGTAGCCCCTTGCGGGGCTGGGCGGACACCATATATTTT. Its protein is CASSLGSPLRGWADTIYF.

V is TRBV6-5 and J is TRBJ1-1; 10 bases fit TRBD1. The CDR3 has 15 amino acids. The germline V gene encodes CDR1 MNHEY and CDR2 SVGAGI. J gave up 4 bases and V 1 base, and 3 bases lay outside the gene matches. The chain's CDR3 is CASSYFRTGGTEAFF. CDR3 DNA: TGTGCCAGCAGTTACTTCCGGACAGGGGGCACTGAAGCTTTCTTT.

In nucleotides, the CDR3 is TGTGCCACTTTAACCGGGACAGGGATGGGCTACACCTTC. Amino acid sequence: CATLTGTGMGYTF. This sequence joins TRBV6-5 and TRBJ1-2; 9 bases fit TRBD1. Germline CDR1 is MNHEY and CDR2 is SVGAGI. The CDR3 length is 13 residues. The V gene end was trimmed by 10 bases and the J gene end by 8 bases; junction bases not matched to a gene: 11.

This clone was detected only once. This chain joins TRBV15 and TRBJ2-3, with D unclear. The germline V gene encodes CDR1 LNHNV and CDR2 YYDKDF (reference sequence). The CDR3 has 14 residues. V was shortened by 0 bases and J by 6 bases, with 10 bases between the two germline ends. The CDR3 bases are TGTGCCACCAGCAGAGATATACCGCAGGATACGCAGTATTTT. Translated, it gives CATSRDIPQDTQYF.

The DNA for the CDR3 is TGCAGCGGCTTCGGGGGGGACAGGGGGTCGGACTATGGCTACACCTTC. Amino acid sequence: CSGFGGDRGSDYGYTF. The chain uses TRBV29-1 and TRBJ1-2, with 11 bases lining up with TRBD1. Germline V gene data show CDR1 as SQVTM and CDR2 as ANQGSEA. The V and J ends lost 7 bases and 3 bases, in that order; junction bases with no gene match: 13. This CDR3 comprises 16 residues. The variable domain in full, with the rest retrieved from reference TRBV29-1 and TRBJ1-2, is SAVISQKPSRDICQRGTSLTIQCQVDSQVTMMFWYRQQPGQSLTLIATANQGSEATYESGFVIDKFPISRPNLTFSTLTVSNMSPEDSSIYLCSGFGGDRGSDYGYTFGSGTRLTVV.

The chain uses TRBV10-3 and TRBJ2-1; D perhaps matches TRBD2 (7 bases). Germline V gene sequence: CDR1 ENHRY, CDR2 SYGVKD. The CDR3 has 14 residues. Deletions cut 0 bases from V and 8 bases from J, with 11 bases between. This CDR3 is CAISESGEGDEQFF. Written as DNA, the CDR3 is TGTGCCATCAGTGAGTCGGGGGAGGGGGATGAGCAGTTCTTC.

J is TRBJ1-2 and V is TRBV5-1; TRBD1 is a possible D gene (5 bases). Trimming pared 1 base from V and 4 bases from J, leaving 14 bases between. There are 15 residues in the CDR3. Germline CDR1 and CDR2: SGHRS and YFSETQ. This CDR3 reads CASSLISTQGYGYTF. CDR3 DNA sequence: TGCGCCAGCAGCTTGATATCTACGCAGGGCTATGGCTACACCTTC. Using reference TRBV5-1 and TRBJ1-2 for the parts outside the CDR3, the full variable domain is KAGVTQTPRYLIKTRGQQVTLSCSPISGHRSVSWYQQTPGQGLQFLFEYFSETQRNKGNFPGRFSGRQFSNSRSEMNVSTLELGDSALYLCASSLISTQGYGYTFGSGTRLTVV.

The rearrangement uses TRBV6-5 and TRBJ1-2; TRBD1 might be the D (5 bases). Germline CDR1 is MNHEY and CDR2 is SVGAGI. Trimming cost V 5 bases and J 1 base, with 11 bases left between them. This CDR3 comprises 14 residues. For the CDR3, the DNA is TGTGCCAGCAGTAGAACACAGGTTAACTATGGCTACACCTTC. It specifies CASSRTQVNYGYTF.